This record looks at one TCR beta chain sequence and its context. Method: immunoSEQ multiplex PCR; TCRdb's copy keeps in-frame clones and lacks some. The sample lists about 150,000 clones, approximately 96% occurring once. The CDR3 contains 15 residues. The germline gives CDR1 MDHEN, CDR2 SYDVKM. Trimming removed 2 bases at V and 2 bases at J, with 13 bases between. The data stem from a study of control samples from healthy donors and cancer patients. The receptor was isolated from a man between 40 and 49 years old in good health. Sequenced: blood. This sequence joins TRBV28 and TRBJ2-7; TRBD2 is a possible D gene (5 bases). The CDR3 DNA reads TGTGCCAGCAGTTTAATGGGAGACTTGGCCTACGAGCAGTACTTC. This sequence encodes CASSLMGDLAYEQYF.